The rows below give T cell receptor beta chains drawn from one sample of a study of blood T cell repertoires in COVID-19. Profiling relied on immunoSEQ multiplex PCR, and the TCRdb table lists in-frame clones only, not all of them. The repertoire includes about 49,000 clones, over 70% of them detected once, and 2% to 2.5% sits in the top ten. The sample taken for sequencing was peripheral blood. The receptors originated from a woman of 80 years or more with COVID-19, enrolled during active disease. CDR3s include the opening cysteine and the closing phenylalanine or tryptophan. The order of the fields is V gene, CDR3 protein.

V: TRBV5-1; CDR3: CASSLERRPTAEAFF
V: TRBV5-8; CDR3: CASSLGQPYNEQFF
V: TRBV7-9; CDR3: CASSLVGSITPLHF
V: TRBV2; CDR3: CASSGTGGYGYTF
V: TRBV19; CDR3: CASSIRGTGGAYGYTF
V: TRBV5-1; CDR3: CASSLGQGNYGYTF
V: TRBV11-3; CDR3: CASSTGRGNTIYF
V: TRBV18; CDR3: CASSGRAPPYEQYF
V: TRBV11-3; CDR3: CASSNRIHEQFF
V: TRBV5-6; CDR3: CASSLTTAGTGPYEQYF
V: TRBV6-5; CDR3: CATEGETSYEQYF
V: TRBV19; CDR3: CASSMGLAGGGGIDTQYF
V: TRBV5-1; CDR3: CASSSRTDNEQFF
V: TRBV24-1; CDR3: CATSDFSGYGYTF
V: TRBV5-6; CDR3: CASKLFGGFYEQYF
V: TRBV4-1; CDR3: CASSQVSRSGYTF
V: TRBV6-5; CDR3: CASSYTGGSYEQYF
V: TRBV6-5; CDR3: CASSFTGPREAFF
V: TRBV7-8; CDR3: CASSLARGNTEAFF
V: TRBV27; CDR3: CASSNSGSFRTEAFF
V: TRBV6-5; CDR3: CASSTRGTGKDTQYF
V: TRBV12-3/TRBV12-4; CDR3: CASRKRGNTEAFF
V: TRBV19; CDR3: CASSVTDRLDYGYTF
V: TRBV5-5; CDR3: CASSIGTGSSYEQYF
V: TRBV5-6; CDR3: CASSLGTHEQYF
V: TRBV3-1/TRBV3-2; CDR3: CASSQTTPWGSGSHRTDTQYF
V: TRBV12-3/TRBV12-4; CDR3: CASRRQANTEAFF
V: TRBV18; CDR3: CASSPGGGQGNQPQHF
V: TRBV6-5; CDR3: CATRERRLSPLHF
V: TRBV20-1; CDR3: CSASQNTEAFF
V: TRBV19; CDR3: CASTVIGLAGGRGYNEQFF
V: TRBV6-5; CDR3: CASPRVPDTEAFF
V: TRBV7-9; CDR3: CASRPTQGNAEAFF
V: TRBV5-1; CDR3: CASTSGTALSGANVLTF